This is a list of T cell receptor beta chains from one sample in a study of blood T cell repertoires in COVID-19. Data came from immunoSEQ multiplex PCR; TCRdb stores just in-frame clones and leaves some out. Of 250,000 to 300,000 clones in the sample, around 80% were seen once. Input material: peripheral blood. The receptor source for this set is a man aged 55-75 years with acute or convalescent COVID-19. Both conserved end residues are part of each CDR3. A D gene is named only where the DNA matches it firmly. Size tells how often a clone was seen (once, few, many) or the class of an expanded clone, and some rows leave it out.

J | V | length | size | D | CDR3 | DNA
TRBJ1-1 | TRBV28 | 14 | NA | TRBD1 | CASSLGQGNTEAFF | TGTGCCAGCAGTCTAGGACAGGGAAACACTGAAGCTTTCTTT
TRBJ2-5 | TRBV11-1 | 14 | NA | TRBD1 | CASSPLGTEETQYF | TGTGCCAGCAGCCCGTTGGGGACAGAAGAGACCCAGTACTTC
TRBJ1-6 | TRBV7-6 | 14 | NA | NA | CASSREDRYSPLHF | TGTGCCAGCAGCCGAGAAGACAGATATTCACCCCTCCACTTT
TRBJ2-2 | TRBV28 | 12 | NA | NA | CASRAGTGELFF | TGTGCCAGCAGAGCGGGCACCGGGGAGCTGTTTTTT
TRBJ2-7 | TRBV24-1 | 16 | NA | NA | CATSDFVRAVSCEQYF | TGTGCCACCAGTGATTTTGTAAGAGCCGTAAGTTGCGAGCAGTACTTC
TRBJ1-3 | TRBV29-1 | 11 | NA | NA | CSGLTGNTIYF | TGCAGCGGACTGACTGGAAACACCATATATTTT
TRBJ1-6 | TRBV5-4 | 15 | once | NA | CASSFPNRDNSPLHF | TGTGCCAGCAGCTTTCCCAACAGGGACAATTCACCCCTCCACTTT
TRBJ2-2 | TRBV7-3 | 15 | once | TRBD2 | CASSPGTTSTGELFF | TGTGCCAGCAGCCCAGGGACTACCTCCACCGGGGAGCTGTTTTTT
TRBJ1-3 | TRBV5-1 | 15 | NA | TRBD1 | CASSLPRQGLNTIYF | TGCGCCAGCAGCCTCCCGAGACAGGGACTAAACACCATATATTTT
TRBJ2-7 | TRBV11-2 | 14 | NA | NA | CASSIDRPYYEQYF | TGTGCCAGCAGCATAGACAGGCCTTACTACGAGCAGTACTTC
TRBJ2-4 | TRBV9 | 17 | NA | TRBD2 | CASSVDLGLAGVNIQYF | TGTGCCAGCAGCGTAGACCTCGGACTAGCGGGAGTTAACATTCAGTACTTC
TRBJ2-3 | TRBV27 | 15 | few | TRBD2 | CASRRTSSRTDTQYF | TGTGCCAGCAGAAGGACTAGTTCCCGCACAGATACGCAGTATTTT
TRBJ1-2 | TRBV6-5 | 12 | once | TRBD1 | CASSYPGQGNTF | TGTGCCAGCAGTTACCCGGGACAGGGTAACACCTTC
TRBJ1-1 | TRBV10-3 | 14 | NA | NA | CAISRDRAFAEAFF | TGTGCCATCAGCCGAGACAGAGCGTTCGCTGAAGCTTTCTTT
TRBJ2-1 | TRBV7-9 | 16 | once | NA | CASSPNGQGSYNEQFF | TGTGCCAGCAGCCCTAACGGGCAGGGATCCTACAATGAGCAGTTCTTC
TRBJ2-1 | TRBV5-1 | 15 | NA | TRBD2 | CASSPTSGTYNEQFF | TGCGCCAGCAGCCCGACTAGCGGGACGTACAATGAGCAGTTCTTC
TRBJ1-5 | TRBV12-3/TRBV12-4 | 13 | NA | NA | CASSLDSNQPQHF | TGTGCCAGCAGTTTAGACAGTAATCAGCCCCAGCATTTT
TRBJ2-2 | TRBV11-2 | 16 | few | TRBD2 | CASSQRLAGNTGELFF | TGTGCCAGCAGCCAAAGACTAGCGGGGAACACCGGGGAGCTGTTTTTT
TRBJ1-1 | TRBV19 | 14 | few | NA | CASSLFVPNTEAFF | TGTGCCAGTAGCTTATTTGTTCCGAACACTGAAGCTTTCTTT
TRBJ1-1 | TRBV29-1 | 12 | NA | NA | CSVVRGNTEAFF | TGCAGCGTTGTCAGGGGGAACACTGAAGCTTTCTTT
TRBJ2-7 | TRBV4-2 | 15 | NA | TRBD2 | CASSQDQASGYEQYF | TGTGCCAGCAGCCAAGATCAGGCTAGCGGCTACGAGCAGTACTTC
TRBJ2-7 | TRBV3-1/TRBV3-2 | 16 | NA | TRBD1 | CASSQETGTGAYEQYF | TGTGCCAGCAGCCAAGAGACCGGGACAGGGGCCTACGAGCAGTACTTC
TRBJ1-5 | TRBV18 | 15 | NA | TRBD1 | CASSPRTGQNQPQHF | TGTGCCAGCTCACCCCGGACAGGTCAAAATCAGCCCCAGCATTTT
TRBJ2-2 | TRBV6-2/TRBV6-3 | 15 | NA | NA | CASSYGGENTGELFF | TGTGCCAGCAGTTATGGCGGGGAAAACACCGGGGAGCTGTTTTTT
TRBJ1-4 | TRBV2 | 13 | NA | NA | CASRGGIDEKLFF | TGTGCCAGCAGGGGGGGAATAGATGAAAAACTGTTTTTT
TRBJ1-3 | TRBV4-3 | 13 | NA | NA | CASSQETGNTIYF | TGCGCCAGCAGCCAAGAGACGGGGAACACCATATATTTT
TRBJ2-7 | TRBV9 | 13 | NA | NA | CASSVADSYEQYF | TGTGCCAGCAGCGTAGCAGACAGCTACGAGCAGTACTTC
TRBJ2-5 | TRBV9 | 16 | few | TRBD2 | CASSGQRLAGRETQYF | TGTGCCAGCAGCGGCCAAAGACTAGCGGGGAGAGAGACCCAGTACTTC
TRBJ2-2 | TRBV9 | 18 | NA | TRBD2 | CASSVAPPGRGGTGELFF | TGTGCCAGCAGCGTAGCCCCCCCGGGGCGCGGGGGCACCGGGGAGCTGTTTTTT
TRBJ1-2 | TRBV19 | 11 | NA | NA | CASQQGYGYTF | TGTGCCAGTCAACAGGGCTATGGCTACACCTTC
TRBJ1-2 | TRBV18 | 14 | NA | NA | CASSPPGAANGYTF | TGTGCCAGCTCACCACCGGGGGCGGCGAATGGCTACACCTTC
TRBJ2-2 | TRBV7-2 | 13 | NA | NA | CASRKAGTGELFF | TGTGCCAGCAGAAAAGCGGGCACCGGGGAGCTGTTTTTT
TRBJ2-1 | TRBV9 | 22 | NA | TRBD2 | CASSATPFPTSGRSSSYNEQFF | TGTGCCAGCAGCGCCACACCCTTTCCGACTAGCGGGAGGTCGAGCTCCTACAATGAGCAGTTCTTC
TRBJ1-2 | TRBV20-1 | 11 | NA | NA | CSATDFYGYTF | TGCAGTGCTACCGACTTCTATGGCTACACCTTC
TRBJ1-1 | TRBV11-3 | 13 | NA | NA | CASSFQWNTEAFF | TGTGCCAGCAGCTTTCAGTGGAACACTGAAGCTTTCTTT
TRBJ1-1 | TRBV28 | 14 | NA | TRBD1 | CASSLQGANTEAFF | TGTGCCAGCAGTCTACAGGGGGCGAACACTGAAGCTTTCTTT
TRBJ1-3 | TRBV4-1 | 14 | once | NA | CASSSPGGGNTIYF | TGCGCCAGCAGCTCACCGGGTGGGGGAAACACCATATATTTT
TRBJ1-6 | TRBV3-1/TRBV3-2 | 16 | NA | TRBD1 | CASSPHLRDRGSPLHF | TGTGCCAGCAGCCCACACCTCCGGGACAGGGGTTCACCCCTCCACTTT
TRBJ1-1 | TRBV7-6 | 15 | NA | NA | CASSSNRAGNTEAFF | TGTGCCAGCAGCTCGAACAGGGCCGGGAACACTGAAGCTTTCTTT
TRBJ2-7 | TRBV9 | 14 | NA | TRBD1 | CASSLTGQGYEQYF | TGTGCCAGCAGCCTCACGGGACAGGGCTACGAGCAGTACTTC
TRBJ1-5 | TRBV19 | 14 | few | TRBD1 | CASTGQGGNQPQHF | TGTGCCAGTACCGGACAGGGGGGCAATCAGCCCCAGCATTTT
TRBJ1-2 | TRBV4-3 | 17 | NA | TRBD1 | CASSQDRGTGANYGYTF | TGCGCCAGCAGCCAAGATAGGGGGACAGGCGCCAACTATGGCTACACCTTC